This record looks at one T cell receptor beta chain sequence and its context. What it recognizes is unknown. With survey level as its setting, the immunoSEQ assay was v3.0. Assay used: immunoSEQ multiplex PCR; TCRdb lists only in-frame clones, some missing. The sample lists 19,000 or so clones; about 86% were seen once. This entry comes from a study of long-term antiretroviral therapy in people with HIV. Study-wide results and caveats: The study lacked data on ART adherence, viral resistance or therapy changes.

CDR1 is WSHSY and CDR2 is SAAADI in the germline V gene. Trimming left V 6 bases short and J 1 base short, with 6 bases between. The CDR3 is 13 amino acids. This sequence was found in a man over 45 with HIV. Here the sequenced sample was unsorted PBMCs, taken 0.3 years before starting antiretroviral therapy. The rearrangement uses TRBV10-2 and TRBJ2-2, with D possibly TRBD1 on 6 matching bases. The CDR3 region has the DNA TGCGCCAGCAGGACAGGGAACACCGGGGAGCTGTTTTTT. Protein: CASRTGNTGELFF.